A selection of T cell receptor beta chains follows, all from one sample in a study of cytomegalovirus exposure and HLA in healthy donors. Data came from immunoSEQ multiplex PCR; TCRdb stores just in-frame clones and leaves some out. Here the sample spans 120,000 or so clones, about 82% being singletons. The sample consisted of PBMCs. The receptors were sampled from a man between 18 and 29 years old in good health and CMV-seronegative. CDR3s include the opening cysteine and the closing phenylalanine or tryptophan. A D gene is named only where the DNA matches it firmly. The size of a clone is reported for some rows only, either as once, few or many, or as a class for expanded clones.

j_call clone_size d_call v_call cdr3_nt cdr3_aa
TRBJ1-4 - - TRBV6-5 TGTGCCAGCAGCCCCCGGGATTCGCGTGAAAAACTGTTTTTT CASSPRDSREKLFF
TRBJ2-7 - TRBD1 TRBV4-1 TGCGCCAGCAGCCAGGACAGGGGGTACGAGCAGTACTTC CASSQDRGYEQYF
TRBJ2-3 - - TRBV30 TGTGCCTGGAGTGGTTTTATTCGGGATACGCAGTATTTT CAWSGFIRDTQYF
TRBJ1-4 - - TRBV6-5 TGTGCCAGCAGTTATCAGTCAGGGGTTGGAAAACTGTTTTTT CASSYQSGVGKLFF
TRBJ2-6 once - TRBV27 TGTGCCAGCAGTTTAGACAGCTCTGGGGCCAACGTCCTGACTTTC CASSLDSSGANVLTF
TRBJ2-7 many TRBD1 TRBV7-9 TGTGCCAGCAGCCCTAGGGGGGGACAGGGGTCGTCCGAGCAGTACTTC CASSPRGGQGSSEQYF
TRBJ1-5 few - TRBV2 TGTGCCAGCAGGGCAGGGGCCCCCAATCAGCCCCAGCATTTT CASRAGAPNQPQHF
TRBJ1-1 few - TRBV2 TGTGCCAGCAGCATCGGTCAGGGTAGGGGTGAAGCTTTCTTT CASSIGQGRGEAFF
TRBJ1-3 - - TRBV18 TGTGCCAGCTCCCCGGGGGCTGGAAACACCATATATTTT CASSPGAGNTIYF
TRBJ1-4 - TRBD1 TRBV27 TGTGCCAGCAGCCGGACAGGGATCCTACTTAATGAAAAACTGTTTTTT CASSRTGILLNEKLFF
TRBJ1-5 - TRBD1 TRBV5-1 TGCGCCAGCAGAAACGGGACAGGAAGGAATCAGCCCCAGCATTTT CASRNGTGRNQPQHF
TRBJ1-2 - - TRBV6-5 TGTGCCAGCAGCCTAGGGGCGGGGGGCAGGAGTGGCTACACCTTC CASSLGAGGRSGYTF
TRBJ2-5 - - TRBV30 TGTGCCTGGAGTGTACGGGCAGGGGAGGGGACCCAGTACTTC CAWSVRAGEGTQYF
TRBJ2-1 - - TRBV7-9 TGTGCCGTTACGGTGCTACACAATGAGCAGTTCTTC CAVTVLHNEQFF
TRBJ2-2 - - TRBV19 TGTGCCAGTAGTATTGGTCCGGGATCCACCGGGGAGCTGTTTTTT CASSIGPGSTGELFF
TRBJ2-7 - TRBD2 TRBV5-4 TGTGCCAGCAGCTTGGCCCCCAGCGGGAGGGACCTATCCTACGAGCAGTACTTC CASSLAPSGRDLSYEQYF
TRBJ1-1 - TRBD1 TRBV9 TGTGCCAGCAGCGCCCCGGGACAGCAGAACACTGAAGCTTTCTTT CASSAPGQQNTEAFF
TRBJ1-1 - TRBD1 TRBV30 TGTGCCTGGAGGGATACAGGGGTCACTGAAGCTTTCTTT CAWRDTGVTEAFF
TRBJ2-2 - - TRBV12-5 TGTGCTAGTGGTTTGGTAGCCGCCGGGGAGCTGTTTTTT CASGLVAAGELFF
TRBJ2-1 - TRBD2 TRBV10-2 TGCGCCAGCAGTAGAGCGGGGGGGTCCGATGAGCAGTTCTTC CASSRAGGSDEQFF